This TCR beta chain was sequenced for a study of T cell changes during pregnancy in multiple sclerosis. The CDR3 has 14 amino acids. Germline V gene lookup returns CDR1 MNHNS and CDR2 SASEGT. The junction had 3 bases not matched to a gene; V was cut back by 1 base and J by 4 bases. Sequenced by immunoSEQ multiplex PCR; TCRdb stores in-frame clones only, minus some. The table lists 40,000 to 60,000 clones, more than 85% of them singletons, with approximately 2.9% in the top ten. V and J are TRBV6-1 and TRBJ1-2; 7 bases align to TRBD1. The clonotype comes from a female donor with multiple sclerosis, enrolled in a pregnancy study. Sequencing used CD8+ T cells from peripheral blood mononuclear cells, obtained in the second trimester of pregnancy. The CDR3 nucleotides are TGTGCCAGCAGTGAAGGGGACAGTTTCTATGGCTACACCTTC. It encodes CASSEGDSFYGYTF.